The 27 T cell receptor beta chains below were found in one sample sequenced in a study of CD8 T cells in ankylosing spondylitis. These TCRs' antigens remain unknown. Study-level points and caveats: A motif of 8 or 9 highly homologous TCR beta variants was seen as apparently characteristic of ankylosing spondylitis blood.

Each CDR3 protein is one row after TCRdb ran MiXCR on the 5' RACE reads. The data contain around 130,000 distinct CDR3 sequences, 17% of them singletons. The specimen was blood, either unsorted or a sorted T cell fraction (not recorded which). All receptors derive from a male donor with ankylosing spondylitis.

This clonotype was recorded a few times. The gene calls are TRBV12-3 or TRBV12-4 and TRBJ2-7, with D perhaps TRBD2 (6 bases). The CDR3 length is 13 residues. V dropped 8 bases and J dropped 6 bases, with 17 bases sitting between them. CDR3 region: CASGGDPVGEQYF. CDR3 in DNA: TGTGCCAGCGGAGGGGACCCGGTCGGCGAGCAGTACTTC.

This clonotype has only a few counts. The chain has TRBV11-2 and TRBJ2-1; 11 bases are a match to TRBD2. The CDR3 is made up of 18 amino acids. Germline CDR1 is SGHAT and CDR2 is FQNNGV. V lost 3 bases, J lost 4 bases, and 11 bases stayed unmatched. CDR3 sequence (DNA): TGTGCCAGCAGCTTGGAACTAGCGGGAGCCTTGTATTACAATGAGCAGTTCTTC. Translating it yields CASSLELAGALYYNEQFF.

The sample holds a few counts of this clonotype. The rearrangement uses TRBV20-1 and TRBJ1-1; 7 nucleotides align to TRBD1. J lost 1 base, V lost 6 bases, and 2 bases had no gene match. From germline, CDR1 is DFQATT and CDR2 SNEGSKA (reference sequence). The CDR3 is 12 residues long. The CDR3 spells CSARTGNTEAFF. CDR3 in DNA: TGCAGTGCAAGGACAGGGAACACTGAAGCTTTCTTT.

This clonotype was seen a handful of times. The chain carries TRBV5-1 and TRBJ1-5; D not certain. Germline V CDR1 and CDR2: SGHRS, YFSETQ. The CDR3 is made up of 13 amino acids. V was clipped by 4 bases and J by 4 bases, with 9 bases between them. The CDR3 coding sequence is TGCGCCAGCAGCCTCGATACAAATCAGCCCCAGCATTTT. Translated: CASSLDTNQPQHF.

CDR3 sequence (DNA): TGTGCCAGCAGGCCTCGGCTGTGGGTTGGGTTCGAGCAGTACTTC. Translated, it gives CASRPRLWVGFEQYF. The chain is built from TRBV28 and TRBJ2-7; no firm D call. CDR3 length: 15 amino acids. CDR1 is MDHEN, CDR2 SYDVKM, per germline. The ends were cut back, 6 bases at V and 6 bases at J, with 21 bases in the middle.

This clonotype was observed at least ten times. V and J are TRBV7-8 and TRBJ2-7; 10 bases agree with TRBD2. V lost 3 bases and J lost 2; bases outside the gene matches: 4. The germline V gene encodes CDR1 SGHVS and CDR2 FQNEAQ. This CDR3 has 15 amino acids. CDR3 amino acids: CASSFGLAETYEQYF. DNA for the CDR3: TGTGCCAGCAGCTTCGGACTAGCGGAGACCTACGAGCAGTACTTC. The entire variable domain, with the rest obtained from reference TRBV7-8 and TRBJ2-7, is as follows: GAGVSQSPRYKVAKRGQDVALRCDPISGHVSLFWYQQALGQGPEFLTYFQNEAQLDKSGLPSDRFFAERPEGSVSTLKIQRTQQEDSAVYLCASSFGLAETYEQYFGPGTRLTVT.

This clonotype was observed a handful of times. The rearrangement uses TRBV24-1 and TRBJ2-2, with 7 bases matching TRBD2. Germline-derived CDR1 and CDR2 are KGHDR and SFDVKD. Trimming removed 1 base from V and 4 bases from J; junction bases left unmatched: 2. This CDR3 is built from 15 residues. The CDR3 DNA follows: TGTGCCACCAGTGATTTCGGCGGGAGCACCGGGGAGCTGTTTTTT. Translated: CATSDFGGSTGELFF.

The rearrangement uses TRBV11-1 and TRBJ2-2, with a weak D call TRBD1 (7 bases). The CDR3 is made up of 21 amino acids. Trimming shortened V by 4 bases and J by 4 bases, and 31 bases separated the two germline ends. Germline V gene sequence: CDR1 SGHAT, CDR2 FQDESV (reference sequence). The CDR3 spells CASSWGAGGPKTPPLTGELFF. In nucleotides, the CDR3 is TGTGCCAGCAGCTGGGGGGCAGGGGGACCCAAGACTCCGCCCCTCACCGGGGAGCTGTTTTTT.

This sequence joins TRBV4-3 and TRBJ2-2; D perhaps matches TRBD2 (6 bases). This CDR3 is 15 amino acids long. Germline CDR1 and CDR2: LGHNA and YSLEER. V was clipped by 3 bases and J by 6 bases, with 14 bases between them. The CDR3 DNA is TGCGCCAGCAGCCATTACCTCCGCGGGGCCGGGGAGCTGTTTTTT. It specifies CASSHYLRGAGELFF.

This rearrangement joins TRBV7-6 to TRBJ2-1, with D possibly TRBD2 on 6 matching bases. Trimming removed 8 bases at V and 0 bases at J, with 8 bases between. Germline loops: CDR1 SGHVS, CDR2 FNYEAQ. CDR3 size: 13 residues. CDR3 residues: CASRGASYNEQFF. The CDR3 nucleotides are TGTGCCAGCCGCGGGGCCTCCTACAATGAGCAGTTCTTC.

This clonotype has only a few counts. The rearrangement uses TRBV20-1 and TRBJ2-5; 7 bases agree with TRBD1. Per germline, CDR1 DFQATT and CDR2 SNEGSKA (reference sequence). The CDR3 loop spans 11 amino acids. Trimming took 4 bases from V and 4 from J; bases not matched to a gene: 0. The CDR3 is CSATGGETQYF. In nucleotides, the CDR3 is TGCAGTGCTACAGGGGGAGAGACCCAGTACTTC.

This clonotype was seen only a few times. The chain links TRBV7-3 to TRBJ2-1, with 12 bases fitting TRBD2. After removal of 4 bases from V and 3 bases from J, the junction contained 4 bases not matched to a gene. CDR3 size: 16 residues. CDR1 is SGHTA, CDR2 FQGTGA, per germline. The CDR3 sequence: CASSSTTSGSYNEQFF. The DNA of the CDR3 is TGTGCCAGCAGCTCAACGACTAGCGGGAGCTACAATGAGCAGTTCTTC.

V is TRBV12-3 or TRBV12-4 and J is TRBJ2-1, with 9 bases aligning to TRBD1. The CDR3 covers 15 residues. J was trimmed by 12 bases and V by 6 bases; bases with no gene match: 15. The CDR3 DNA follows: TGTGCCAGCAGCCCACCGGGACAGGGTCCACAATGGCAGTTCTTC. Translated, it gives CASSPPGQGPQWQFF.

This chain connects TRBV19 to TRBJ2-3; D is unclear. Germline V gives CDR1 LNHDA, CDR2 SQIVND (reference sequence). With 4 bases removed from V and 5 bases from J, the gap between germline ends came to 19 bases. CDR3 length equals 16 residues. This CDR3 is CASSNMVVSDRDTQYF. The CDR3 DNA sequence: TGTGCCAGTAGTAACATGGTTGTGTCAGATCGAGATACGCAGTATTTT. The full variable domain, rest sourced from reference TRBV19 and TRBJ2-3, is DGGITQSPKYLFRKEGQNVTLSCEQNLNHDAMYWYRQDPGQGLRLIYYSQIVNDFQKGDIAEGYSVSREKKESFPLTVTSAQKNPTAFYLCASSNMVVSDRDTQYFGPGTRLTVL.

V and J are TRBV20-1 and TRBJ2-1; D may match TRBD1 or TRBD2 (7 bases each). Germline assignment: CDR1 DFQATT and CDR2 SNEGSKA (reference sequence). Trimming cost V 0 bases and J 8 bases, with 11 bases left between them. The CDR3 sequence is 13 residues long. Here the CDR3 reads CSARDGGTDEQFF. In DNA form, the CDR3 reads TGCAGTGCTAGAGACGGGGGGACAGATGAGCAGTTCTTC.

In its sample, this clonotype was seen a few times. The chain uses TRBV28 and TRBJ2-7, with D tentatively TRBD2 (5 bases). The germline V gene has CDR1 MDHEN and CDR2 SYDVKM. The V end lost 3 bases, the J end lost 5 bases, and 17 bases lay between the germline ends. This CDR3 spans 15 amino acids. CDR3 protein: CASSLTSVAGDEQYF. In DNA, the CDR3 is TGTGCCAGCAGTTTGACGAGTGTGGCGGGTGACGAGCAGTACTTC.

For the CDR3, the DNA is TGTGCCAGCTGTCTAGCAGGGAAACCCTCTGGGGCCAACGTCCTGACTTTC. This encodes CASCLAGKPSGANVLTF. The chain uses TRBV6-2 or TRBV6-3 and TRBJ2-6; tentatively, D is TRBD1 or TRBD2 (5 bases each). Germline CDR1 reads MNHEY; CDR2 reads SVGEGT. V dropped 8 bases and J dropped 0 bases, with 17 bases sitting between them. The CDR3 runs to 17 residues.

The gene calls are TRBV7-9 and TRBJ2-7, with D tentatively TRBD1 (6 bases). The germline V gene encodes CDR1 SEHNR and CDR2 FQNEAQ (reference sequence). V was clipped by 3 bases and J by 4 bases, with 13 bases between them. The CDR3 length is 14 residues. CDR3 sequence: CASSFQGPMYEQYF. The CDR3, as DNA: TGTGCCAGCAGCTTTCAGGGGCCAATGTACGAGCAGTACTTC. Full variable domain (outside the CDR3, taken from reference TRBV7-9 and TRBJ2-7): DTGVSQNPRHKITKRGQNVTFRCDPISEHNRLYWYRQTLGQGPEFLTYFQNEAQLEKSRLLSDRFSAERPKGSFSTLEIQRTEQGDSAMYLCASSFQGPMYEQYFGPGTRLTVT.

V usage is TRBV9 and J usage is TRBJ2-1; 9 nucleotides align to TRBD2. The CDR3 sequence is 14 residues long. Looked up from germline, CDR1 is SGDLS and CDR2 is YYNGEE. Trimming removed 5 bases from V and 2 bases from J; junction bases left unmatched: 2. The CDR3 here is CASSASGTYNEQFF. In nucleotides, the CDR3 is TGTGCCAGCAGTGCTAGCGGGACCTACAATGAGCAGTTCTTC.

The rearrangement joins TRBV2 to TRBJ2-1; 8 positions match TRBD2. Germline CDR1 and CDR2: SNHLY and FYNNEI. This CDR3 is 17 amino acids long. The junction had 14 bases not matched to a gene; V was cut back by 4 bases and J by 6 bases. CDR3 in DNA: TGTGCCAGCAGTGTTGGACTGGGACTAGTCAGTACCAATGAGCAGTTCTTC. This codes for CASSVGLGLVSTNEQFF.

The rearrangement uses TRBV5-1 and TRBJ2-1, with D possibly called TRBD1 or TRBD2 (5 bases each). The CDR3 spans 14 residues. The germline gives CDR1 SGHRS, CDR2 YFSETQ. Trimming removed 4 bases from V and 7 bases from J, with 15 bases in between. The CDR3 sequence: CASSETGAENEQFF. In DNA form, the CDR3 reads TGCGCCAGCAGCGAGACCGGGGCGGAGAATGAGCAGTTCTTC.

For the CDR3, the DNA is TGTGCCAGCAGCTTCCCGGGACTAGCGGGAGCGCCAGATACGCAGTATTTT. Translation: CASSFPGLAGAPDTQYF. The V call is TRBV7-3, the J call TRBJ2-3; 14 bases fit TRBD2. CDR1 is SGHTA, CDR2 FQGTGA, per germline. The CDR3 is made up of 17 amino acids. V trimming: 3 bases; J trimming: 4 bases; junction bases outside the gene matches: 6.

As concerns this clonotype: A much larger clone differs from this one at a single base, so this may be a read error. The rearrangement joins TRBV6-1 to TRBJ2-1, with D maybe TRBD2 (6 bases). CDR1 is MNHNS and CDR2 is SASEGT in the germline V gene. The CDR3 length is 14 residues. With 7 bases removed from V and 5 bases from J, the gap between germline ends came to 15 bases. The CDR3 sequence is CASIGGIANNEQFF. In DNA, the CDR3 is TGTGCCAGCATCGGGGGAATTGCCAACAATGAGCAGTTCTTC.

V and J are TRBV5-1 and TRBJ2-7; D remains ambiguous. Trimming took 4 bases from V and 3 from J, leaving 14 bases between them. This CDR3 is 14 amino acids long. Germline lookup yields CDR1 SGHRS and CDR2 YFSETQ. DNA of the CDR3: TGCGCCAGCAGCAGGCAGGAGCGACACTACGAGCAGTACTTC. Its protein is CASSRQERHYEQYF. The variable domain in full, with the rest retrieved from reference TRBV5-1 and TRBJ2-7, is KAGVTQTPRYLIKTRGQQVTLSCSPISGHRSVSWYQQTPGQGLQFLFEYFSETQRNKGNFPGRFSGRQFSNSRSEMNVSTLELGDSALYLCASSRQERHYEQYFGPGTRLTVT.

This CDR3 reads CASTQPFRDTEAFF. CDR3 sequence (DNA): TGTGCCAGCACCCAGCCCTTTCGGGACACTGAAGCTTTCTTT. This rearrangement joins TRBV28 to TRBJ1-1; D ambiguous. This CDR3 region has 14 residues. V dropped 7 bases and J dropped 3 bases, with 15 bases sitting between them. Germline lookup yields CDR1 MDHEN and CDR2 SYDVKM.

Only a few counts were recorded for this clonotype. The chain links TRBV4-2 to TRBJ2-2; D call uncertain. V was trimmed by 2 bases and J by 6 bases, leaving 1 base between them. The V gene's germline CDR1 is LGHNA and CDR2 YNFKEQ. The CDR3 length is 11 residues. CDR3 sequence: CASSQPGELFF. The CDR3 DNA sequence: TGTGCCAGCAGCCAACCCGGGGAGCTGTTTTTT.

V is TRBV2 and J is TRBJ2-7; TRBD1 matches 8 bases. The CDR3 length is 12 residues. Germline-derived CDR1 and CDR2 are SNHLY and FYNNEI. The V and J ends lost 7 bases and 11 bases, in that order; junction bases with no gene match: 10. The CDR3 coding sequence is TGTGCCAGCAACAACCTGGACAGGGTGGAGTACTTC. It yields the protein CASNNLDRVEYF.